Listed here are 15 T cell receptor beta chains from one sample, sequenced in a study of Ad26.COV2.S vaccination and SARS-CoV-2 variants. Sample treatment: 15 to 20 received Ad26.COV2.S at low or high dose, single or two shots; about 5 received placebo; per-sample allocation not given. Sampling happened 63 days after the first vaccine or placebo injection. Using immunoSEQ multiplex PCR, the repertoire was profiled, and TCRdb retains in-frame clones only, with some absent. The table includes 440,000 or so clones, 70% to 90% detected once. The sample was peripheral blood, taken in a trial of Ad26.COV2.S vaccine versus placebo. These receptors all come from a person aged 18-60 years who received the Ad26.COV2.S COVID-19 vaccine or a placebo.

The rearrangement joins TRBV5-1 to TRBJ1-1; maybe TRBD1 (5 bases). The length of the CDR3 is 14 residues. Germline-derived CDR1 and CDR2 are SGHRS and YFSETQ. Trimming took 7 bases from V and 0 from J, leaving 13 bases between them. CDR3 in DNA: TGCGCCAGCGGGGGAGAGCCAATGAACACTGAAGCTTTCTTT. Its protein is CASGGEPMNTEAFF. Full variable domain (remainder filled in from reference TRBV5-1 and TRBJ1-1): KAGVTQTPRYLIKTRGQQVTLSCSPISGHRSVSWYQQTPGQGLQFLFEYFSETQRNKGNFPGRFSGRQFSNSRSEMNVSTLELGDSALYLCASGGEPMNTEAFFGQGTRLTVV.

The chain links TRBV27 to TRBJ2-7; D not resolved. V was cut by 3 bases and J by 6 bases, with 18 bases left in between. There are 15 residues in the CDR3. Germline CDR1 is MNHEY and CDR2 is SMNVEV (reference sequence). DNA for the CDR3: TGTGCCAGCAGTTTTCATCGCGGCCGCGTTGGCGAGCAGTACTTC. Translation gives CASSFHRGRVGEQYF.

This sequence joins TRBV14 and TRBJ2-5; no clear D gene. The CDR3 covers 14 residues. The germline V and J ends were trimmed by 4 bases and 3 bases, with 12 bases remaining between them. The germline V gene encodes CDR1 SGHDN and CDR2 FVKESK. The CDR3 DNA follows: TGTGCCAGCAGCCTTAACTTCCTGAAAGAGACCCAGTACTTC. Its protein is CASSLNFLKETQYF.

The chain carries TRBV28 and TRBJ1-2, with D unresolved. The CDR3 consists of 14 residues. Germline CDR1 reads MDHEN; CDR2 reads SYDVKM. Trimming removed 5 bases at V and 4 bases at J, with 14 bases between. The CDR3 DNA reads TGTGCCAGCAGTCTCACACCGGGTCTCTATGGCTACACCTTC. Amino acids: CASSLTPGLYGYTF.

Here the CDR3 DNA reads TGCGCCAGCAGCAAAGCGGCAGGATCTTTTTACGGCTACACCTTC. Protein product: CASSKAAGSFYGYTF. The V gene is TRBV4-3, the J gene TRBJ1-2; D remains unclear. This CDR3 region has 15 residues. The V and J ends lost 5 bases and 8 bases respectively, with 21 bases between them. CDR1 is LGHNA and CDR2 is YSLEER in the germline V gene.

The chain combines TRBV28 with TRBJ2-7, with TRBD1 as a possible D gene (6 bases). Trimming pared 5 bases from V and 3 bases from J, leaving 11 bases between. The CDR3 consists of 13 residues. CDR1 and CDR2 from the germline V gene are MDHEN and SYDVKM. The CDR3 DNA sequence: TGTGCCAGCAGTGGGGACATAGTCTACGAGCAGTACTTC. It yields the protein CASSGDIVYEQYF. Based on the CDR3 plus reference TRBV28 and TRBJ2-7, the full variable domain is DVKVTQSSRYLVKRTGEKVFLECVQDMDHENMFWYRQDPGLGLRLIYFSYDVKMKEKGDIPEGYSVSREKKERFSLILESASTNQTSMYLCASSGDIVYEQYFGPGTRLTVT.

This clone appeared a few times. The chain uses TRBV12-5 and TRBJ1-1; a weak D match, TRBD1 (5 bases). V lost 1 base and J lost 3, with 18 bases in between. The CDR3 totals 17 residues. Germline CDR1 and CDR2: LGHNT and FRNRAP. The CDR3 region is CASGLAPIVGGDTEAFF. DNA of the CDR3: TGTGCTAGTGGTTTGGCCCCCATCGTGGGGGGGGACACTGAAGCTTTCTTT.

The chain couples TRBV6-6 to TRBJ1-5, with TRBD1 identical over 9 bases. The CDR3 is 15 residues long. Germline CDR1 and CDR2: MNHNY and SVGAGI (reference sequence). Germline trimming cut 2 bases from V and 5 bases from J; bases unmatched to any gene: 4. The CDR3 loop reads CASSYGTGNDQPQHF. CDR3 sequence (DNA): TGTGCCAGCAGTTACGGGACAGGGAACGATCAGCCCCAGCATTTT.

V gene TRBV11-1 combines with J gene TRBJ2-7, with TRBD1 as a possible D gene (5 bases). CDR1 is SGHAT, CDR2 FQDESV, per germline (reference sequence). CDR3 size: 11 residues. The V end was cut by 6 bases, the J end by 4 bases, with 7 bases between. CDR3 coding DNA: TGTGCCAGCAGGGACAAATACGAGCAGTACTTC. It is translated as CASRDKYEQYF. The entire variable domain, with the rest obtained from reference TRBV11-1 and TRBJ2-7, is as follows: EAEVAQSPRYKITEKSQAVAFWCDPISGHATLYWYRQILGQGPELLVQFQDESVVDDSQLPKDRFSAERLKGVDSTLKIQPAELGDSAMYLCASRDKYEQYFGPGTRLTVT.

This clone has a single count. In DNA form, the CDR3 reads TGCAGCGTTGATGACAGCAAGGGGGTCGTTGAGCAGTTCTTC. As protein: CSVDDSKGVVEQFF. The chain links TRBV29-1 to TRBJ2-1, with a tentative D call TRBD1 (6 bases). There are 14 residues in the CDR3. CDR1 SQVTM and CDR2 ANQGSEA come from the germline V gene. Trimming removed 3 bases at V and 9 bases at J, with 18 bases between.

The CDR3 sequence: CASSLVSVEAFF. CDR3 coding DNA: TGTGCCAGCAGCTTAGTCTCGGTTGAAGCTTTCTTT. The genes are TRBV7-9 and TRBJ1-1; D call uncertain. This CDR3 spans 12 amino acids. V lost 1 base, J lost 7 bases, and 7 bases lay in between. Germline CDR1 SEHNR, CDR2 FQNEAQ (reference sequence).

To note about this clone: This sample includes further DNA sequences coding for the same CDR3. J is TRBJ2-1 and V is TRBV19; 8 positions match TRBD2. The germline V gene encodes CDR1 LNHDA and CDR2 SQIVND (reference sequence). V was clipped by 1 base and J by 1 base; unmatched bases: 3. The CDR3 has 16 residues. CDR3 in amino acids: CASSIVGGRSYNEQFF. The CDR3 DNA follows: TGTGCCAGTAGTATAGTTGGCGGGAGGTCCTACAATGAGCAGTTCTTC. The full variable domain, rest sourced from reference TRBV19 and TRBJ2-1, is DGGITQSPKYLFRKEGQNVTLSCEQNLNHDAMYWYRQDPGQGLRLIYYSQIVNDFQKGDIAEGYSVSREKKESFPLTVTSAQKNPTAFYLCASSIVGGRSYNEQFFGPGTRLTVL.

The chain uses TRBV6-5 and TRBJ1-2; the D is unclear. Germline V gene sequence: CDR1 MNHEY, CDR2 SVGAGI. CDR3 size: 13 residues. Trimming left V 0 bases short and J 8 bases short, with 10 bases between. CDR3 nucleotides: TGTGCCAGCAGTTACTCGGAAGGGCCGGGCTACACCTTC. Amino acid sequence: CASSYSEGPGYTF.

The V call is TRBV19, the J call TRBJ1-2, with 9 bases identical to TRBD1. V dropped 6 bases and J dropped 6; count of bases not matched to a gene: 2. Germline CDR1 and CDR2: LNHDA and SQIVND (reference sequence). The CDR3 is made up of 12 amino acids. CDR3 region: CASRDRGNGYTF. The CDR3 DNA reads TGTGCCAGTAGAGACAGGGGGAATGGCTACACCTTC.

This rearrangement joins TRBV10-3 to TRBJ2-1; TRBD2 matches 12 bases. The CDR3 consists of 16 residues. Germline values: CDR1 ENHRY, CDR2 SYGVKD. V lost 5 bases to trimming and J lost 4 bases; unmatched junction nucleotides: 6. CDR3 coding DNA: TGTGCCATCAGTCCCAAACTAGCGGGAGGATACAATGAGCAGTTCTTC. Amino acid sequence: CAISPKLAGGYNEQFF.